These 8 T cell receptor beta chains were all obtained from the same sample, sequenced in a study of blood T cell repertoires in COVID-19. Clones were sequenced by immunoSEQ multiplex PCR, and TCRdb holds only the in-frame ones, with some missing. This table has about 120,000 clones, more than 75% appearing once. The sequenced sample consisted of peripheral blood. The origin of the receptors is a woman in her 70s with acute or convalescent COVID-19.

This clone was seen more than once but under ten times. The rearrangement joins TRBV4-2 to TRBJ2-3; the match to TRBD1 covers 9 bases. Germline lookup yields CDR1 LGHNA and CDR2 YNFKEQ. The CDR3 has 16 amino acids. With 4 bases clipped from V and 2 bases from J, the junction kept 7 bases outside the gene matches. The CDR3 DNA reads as TGTGCCAGCAGCCCAGTATGGACAGGGGTCACAGATACGCAGTATTTT. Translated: CASSPVWTGVTDTQYF.

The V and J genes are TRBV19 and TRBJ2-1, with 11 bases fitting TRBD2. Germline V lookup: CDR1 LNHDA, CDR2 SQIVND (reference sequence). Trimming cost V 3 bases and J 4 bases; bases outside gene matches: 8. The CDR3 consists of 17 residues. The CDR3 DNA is TGTGCCAGTAGTATCGGTCTAGCGGGGGGCCTATACAATGAGCAGTTCTTC. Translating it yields CASSIGLAGGLYNEQFF. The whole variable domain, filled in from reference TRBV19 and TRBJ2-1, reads DGGITQSPKYLFRKEGQNVTLSCEQNLNHDAMYWYRQDPGQGLRLIYYSQIVNDFQKGDIAEGYSVSREKKESFPLTVTSAQKNPTAFYLCASSIGLAGGLYNEQFFGPGTRLTVL.

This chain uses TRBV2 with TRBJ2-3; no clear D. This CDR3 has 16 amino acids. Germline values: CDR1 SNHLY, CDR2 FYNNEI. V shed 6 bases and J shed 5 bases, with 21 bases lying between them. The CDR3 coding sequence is TGTGCCAGCAGCGGTCCCGGCGACAAATCCCGAGATACGCAGTATTTT. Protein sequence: CASSGPGDKSRDTQYF.

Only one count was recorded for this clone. CDR3 sequence reads: CASKPRDRATDTQYF. The CDR3 nucleotides are TGTGCCAGCAAGCCCCGGGACAGGGCCACAGATACGCAGTATTTT. The V gene is TRBV3-1 (or the pseudogene TRBV3-2), the J gene TRBJ2-3; 9 bases are a match to TRBD1. Trimming took 7 bases from V and 2 from J; bases not matched to a gene: 7. The CDR3 is made up of 15 amino acids. Germline V CDR1 and CDR2: LGHDT, YNNKEL (reference sequence).

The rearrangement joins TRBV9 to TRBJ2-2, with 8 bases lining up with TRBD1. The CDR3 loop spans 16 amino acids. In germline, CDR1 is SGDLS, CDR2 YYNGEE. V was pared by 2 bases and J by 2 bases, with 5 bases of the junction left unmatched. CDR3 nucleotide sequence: TGTGCCAGCAGCGTCCGGGACAGGAGCAACACCGGGGAGCTGTTTTTT. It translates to CASSVRDRSNTGELFF.

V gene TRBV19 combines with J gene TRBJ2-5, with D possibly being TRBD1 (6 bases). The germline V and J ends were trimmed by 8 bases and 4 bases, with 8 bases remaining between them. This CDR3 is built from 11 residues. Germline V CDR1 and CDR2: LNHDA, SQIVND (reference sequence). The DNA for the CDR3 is TGTGCCAGTCAGGGGTTAGAGACCCAGTACTTC. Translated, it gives CASQGLETQYF.

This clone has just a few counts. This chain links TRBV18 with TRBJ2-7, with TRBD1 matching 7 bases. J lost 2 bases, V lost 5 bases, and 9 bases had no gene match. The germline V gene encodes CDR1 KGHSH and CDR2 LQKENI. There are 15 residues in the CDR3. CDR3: CASSDKTGRAYEQYF. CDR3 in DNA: TGTGCCAGCTCAGACAAGACAGGGAGAGCCTACGAGCAGTACTTC.

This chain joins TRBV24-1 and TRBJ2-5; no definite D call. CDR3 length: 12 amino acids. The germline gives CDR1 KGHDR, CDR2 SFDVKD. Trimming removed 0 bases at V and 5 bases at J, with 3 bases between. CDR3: CATSDLEETQYF. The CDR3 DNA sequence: TGTGCCACCAGTGATTTGGAGGAGACCCAGTACTTC.